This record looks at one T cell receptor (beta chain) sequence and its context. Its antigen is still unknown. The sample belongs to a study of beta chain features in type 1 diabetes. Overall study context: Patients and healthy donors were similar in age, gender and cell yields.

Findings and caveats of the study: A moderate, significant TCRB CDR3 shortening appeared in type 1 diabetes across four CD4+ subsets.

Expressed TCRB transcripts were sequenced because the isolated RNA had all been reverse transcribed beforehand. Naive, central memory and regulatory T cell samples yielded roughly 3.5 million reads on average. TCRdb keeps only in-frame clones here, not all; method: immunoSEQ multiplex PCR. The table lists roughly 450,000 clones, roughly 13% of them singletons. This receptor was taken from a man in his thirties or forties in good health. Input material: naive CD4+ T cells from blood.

The CDR3 spells CSVGGVTGELFF. In nucleotides, the CDR3 is TGCAGCGTTGGCGGGGTCACCGGGGAGCTGTTTTTT. V usage is TRBV29-1 and J usage is TRBJ2-2; D is perhaps TRBD2 (6 bases). Looked up from germline, CDR1 is SQVTM and CDR2 is ANQGSEA. The CDR3 is 12 amino acids. Trimming stripped 4 bases from V and 4 bases from J, with 7 bases between.